This T cell receptor (beta chain) emerged from a study of OX40 agonist ivuxolimab in advanced cancers. Study as a whole: The treatment was a fully human IgG2 OX40 agonist, ivuxolimab. Every 2 weeks, patients received ivuxolimab intravenously, dosed at 0.01 to 10 mg/kg.

This CDR3 has 16 amino acids. CDR1 and CDR2 (germline): SGHTA, FQGNSA. V lost 5 bases to trimming and J lost 7 bases; unmatched junction nucleotides: 7. Turning to this clone: Its antigen is unidentified.

The study's findings and limits: The investigators did not determine what antigen specificity the expanded peripheral T cells had. At 0.1-3.0 mg/kg, partial responders had clonal expansion among the lowest observed.

Some clones are missing from TCRdb's copy, which holds only in-frame ones; the method was immunoSEQ multiplex PCR. The table lists 35,000 to 45,000 clones, 80% to 90% of them singletons. The specimen was CD4+ or CD8+ T cells sorted from blood, collected in a trial of the OX40 agonist ivuxolimab. V is TRBV7-2 and J is TRBJ2-2; 13 bases agree with TRBD2. This TCR was sampled from an adult with an advanced solid tumor such as melanoma, head and neck, liver or kidney cancer. CDR3 DNA sequence: TGTGCCAGCAGCGCCACTAGCGGGGGGGCCGGCGGGGAGCTGTTTTTT. As protein: CASSATSGGAGGELFF. Complete variable domain (other parts from reference TRBV7-2 and TRBJ2-2): GAGVSQSPSNKVTEKGKDVELRCDPISGHTALYWYRQSLGQGLEFLIYFQGNSAPDKSGLPSDRFSAERTGGSVSTLTIQRTQQEDSAVYLCASSATSGGAGGELFFGEGSRLTVL.